This passage covers 9 T cell receptor beta chains from one sample sequenced in a study of T-cell reconstitution after alpha-beta-depleted transplantation in children. Unique molecular identifiers featured in how the TCRbeta library was prepared. TCRdb called the PCR reads again in MiXCR, with one record for every CDR3 protein. Of thousands of distinct CDR3 sequences in the sample, around 19% are singletons; the top ten hold roughly 50%. Here the sequenced sample was PBMCs, mostly from graft donor cells, taken 180 days after TCRalphabeta/CD19-depleted stem cell transplant. The receptors come from a male patient under 10 years old who had a stem cell transplant for acute lymphoblastic leukemia, so the T cells may come from the graft donor.

There are many counts of this clonotype. The chain uses TRBV7-9 and TRBJ2-3; 7 positions agree with TRBD1. Germline loops: CDR1 SEHNR, CDR2 FQNEAQ (reference sequence). V lost 5 bases to trimming and J lost 1 base; unmatched junction nucleotides: 3. The CDR3 totals 14 residues. This CDR3 is CASSPTGGTDTQYF. For the CDR3, the DNA is TGTGCCAGCAGCCCAACAGGGGGCACAGATACGCAGTATTTT.

This clonotype has ten or more counts. The CDR3 DNA reads TGCGCCAGCAGTTTAGCGGGAGCCCAAGAGACCCAGTACTTC. Translation: CASSLAGAQETQYF. This chain joins TRBV10-2 and TRBJ2-5; 9 positions match TRBD2. Germline V gene sequence: CDR1 WSHSY, CDR2 SAAADI. The CDR3 contains 14 residues. Unmatched junction bases numbered 2, after V lost 5 bases and J lost 1 base.

This clonotype is medium-sized by share. The V and J genes are TRBV20-1 and TRBJ1-5; TRBD1 might be the D (5 bases). This CDR3 contains 16 residues. Looked up from germline, CDR1 is DFQATT and CDR2 is SNEGSKA (reference sequence). V dropped 0 bases and J dropped 3 bases, with 15 bases sitting between them. The CDR3 nucleotides read TGCAGTGCTAGAGACCCGGGAAACAGGTTCAATCAGCCCCAGCATTTT. This gives the protein CSARDPGNRFNQPQHF.

This rearrangement joins TRBV6-5 to TRBJ1-5; perhaps TRBD1 as D (6 bases). This CDR3 region has 17 residues. Trimming cost V 0 bases and J 3 bases, with 15 bases left between them. CDR1 is MNHEY and CDR2 is SVGAGI in the germline V gene. The CDR3 sequence: CASSYSSTRQANQPQHF. CDR3 sequence (DNA): TGTGCCAGCAGTTACTCATCAACTCGACAGGCCAATCAGCCCCAGCATTTT.

The rearrangement joins TRBV4-3 to TRBJ1-5; 9 bases match TRBD1. Germline V CDR1 and CDR2: LGHNA, YSLEER. V shed 3 bases and J 0 bases; nucleotides not matched to a gene: 6. This CDR3 spans 17 amino acids. The chain's CDR3 is CASSQGTGWDSNQPQHF. In DNA, the CDR3 is TGCGCCAGCAGCCAGGGGACAGGGTGGGATAGCAATCAGCCCCAGCATTTT.

This clonotype is medium-sized. CDR3 DNA: TGTGCCAGCAGCCGCTGGGACGAGCAGTACTTC. Encoded protein: CASSRWDEQYF. J is TRBJ2-7 and V is TRBV28; no firm D call. The CDR3 is 11 residues long. From germline, CDR1 is MDHEN and CDR2 SYDVKM. The V end was cut by 6 bases, the J end by 5 bases, with 8 bases between. Using reference TRBV28 and TRBJ2-7 for the parts outside the CDR3, the full variable domain is DVKVTQSSRYLVKRTGEKVFLECVQDMDHENMFWYRQDPGLGLRLIYFSYDVKMKEKGDIPEGYSVSREKKERFSLILESASTNQTSMYLCASSRWDEQYFGPGTRLTVT.

Sample share makes this clonotype medium-sized (0.01 to 0.1%). The chain uses TRBV7-9 and TRBJ1-1, with D possibly TRBD1 on 5 matching bases. V was cut by 6 bases and J by 1 base, with 12 bases left in between. Per germline, CDR1 SEHNR and CDR2 FQNEAQ (reference sequence). The CDR3 has 14 amino acids. The DNA for the CDR3 is TGTGCCAGCAGTCCGCACGGGGCGAACACTGAAGCTTTCTTT. It yields the protein CASSPHGANTEAFF.

The rearrangement uses TRBV7-8 and TRBJ1-5; no clear D gene. This CDR3 region has 19 residues. Germline lookup yields CDR1 SGHVS and CDR2 FQNEAQ. V lost 0 bases to trimming and J lost 0 bases, with 18 bases between them. CDR3 DNA: TGTGCCAGCAGCTTAGCTCCCACTATAGCAGAGTATAGCAATCAGCCCCAGCATTTT. This sequence encodes CASSLAPTIAEYSNQPQHF.

This clonotype was counted at least ten times. The CDR3 nucleotides read TGTGCCAGCAGCTCCAGGGACGGCATGAACACTGAAGCTTTCTTT. Translated, it gives CASSSRDGMNTEAFF. The V and J genes are TRBV7-9 and TRBJ1-1, with D tentatively TRBD1 (5 bases). With 4 bases removed from V and 0 bases from J, the gap between germline ends came to 12 bases. CDR3 length: 15 residues. Germline values: CDR1 SEHNR, CDR2 FQNEAQ (reference sequence).